Listed here are 15 T cell receptor beta chains from one sample, sequenced in a study of blood T cell repertoires in COVID-19. Clones were read by immunoSEQ multiplex PCR, and TCRdb kept only the in-frame ones, dropping some. The profile covers roughly 400,000 clones, with 89% appearing a single time and less than 2% taken by the ten largest. Sequences were obtained from PBMCs or T cells enriched from blood (not recorded which). The receptors shown here come from a woman aged 25 to 45 who had recovered from COVID-19.

V is TRBV20-1 and J is TRBJ1-2; 7 bases map to TRBD1. Germline V lookup: CDR1 DFQATT, CDR2 SNEGSKA (reference sequence). Unmatched junction bases numbered 2, after V lost 2 bases and J lost 8 bases. The CDR3 length is 11 residues. CDR3 sequence (DNA): TGCAGTGCTAGACGGGACAGAGGCTACACCTTC. This gives the protein CSARRDRGYTF.

In DNA form, the CDR3 reads TGTGCCAGCAGCTTACCCGACAGGAGTTCCTACGAGCAGTACTTC. This gives the protein CASSLPDRSSYEQYF. This rearrangement joins TRBV11-2 to TRBJ2-7; maybe TRBD1 (6 bases). Between the trimmed V and J ends, which lost 2 bases and 1 base, there was a span of 12 bases. Germline CDR1 reads SGHAT; CDR2 reads FQNNGV. This CDR3 contains 15 residues.

The chain joins TRBV7-6 to TRBJ2-2; 13 nucleotides align to TRBD2. CDR3 length equals 16 residues. V lost 1 base and J lost 7; bases outside the gene matches: 3. Germline-derived CDR1 and CDR2 are SGHVS and FNYEAQ. The CDR3 sequence is CASSLETSGRFGELFF. The CDR3, as DNA: TGTGCCAGCAGCTTAGAGACTAGCGGGAGGTTCGGGGAGCTGTTTTTT. Filled out from reference TRBV7-6 and TRBJ2-2, the complete variable domain reads GAGVSQSPRYKVTKRGQDVALRCDPISGHVSLYWYRQALGQGPEFLTYFNYEAQQDKSGLPNDRFSAERPEGSISTLTIQRTEQRDSAMYRCASSLETSGRFGELFFGEGSRLTVL.

This clone showed up just once. J is TRBJ1-2 and V is TRBV13; D ambiguous. Germline CDR1 is PRHDT and CDR2 is FYEKMQ (reference sequence). The V end was cut by 5 bases, the J end by 4 bases, with 11 bases between. CDR3 length equals 13 residues. In nucleotides, the CDR3 is TGTGCCAGCAGCCGTACAGCTACCTATGGCTACACCTTC. Translation: CASSRTATYGYTF.

This clone was observed a handful of times. The chain links TRBV3-1 (or the pseudogene TRBV3-2) to TRBJ2-5; the D gene is possibly TRBD2 (5 bases). This CDR3 is 11 amino acids long. Per the germline V gene, CDR1 is LGHDT and CDR2 is YNNKEL (reference sequence). V lost 4 bases and J 7 bases, leaving 7 bases between the germline ends. CDR3 DNA sequence: TGTGCCAGCAGCCTTCGGGGGACCCAGTACTTC. This encodes CASSLRGTQYF.

The chain has TRBV6-5 and TRBJ1-5, with D hard to call. The CDR3 has 13 residues. Germline assignment: CDR1 MNHEY and CDR2 SVGAGI. V was cut by 6 bases and J by 7 bases, with 13 bases left in between. CDR3: CASSATRRQPQHF. DNA of the CDR3: TGTGCCAGCAGCGCTACCCGGAGGCAGCCCCAGCATTTT.

This chain joins TRBV7-2 and TRBJ2-5; tentative D call: TRBD1 (5 bases). The CDR3 has 15 residues. V was trimmed by 0 bases and J by 4 bases, leaving 12 bases between them. Germline V gives CDR1 SGHTA, CDR2 FQGNSA. CDR3 bases: TGTGCCAGCAGCTTAGCTGGGGCCGCGGCAGAGACCCAGTACTTC. It translates to CASSLAGAAAETQYF.

The chain couples TRBV5-8 to TRBJ2-5, with a possible D match to TRBD1 (5 bases). V was clipped by 4 bases and J by 1 base, with 14 bases between them. The CDR3 runs to 15 residues. Per the germline V gene, CDR1 is SGHTS and CDR2 is YDEGEE. The CDR3 is CASSPTAGRQETQYF. The CDR3 DNA reads as TGTGCCAGCAGCCCGACAGCCGGGCGCCAAGAGACCCAGTACTTC.

CDR3 coding DNA: TGTGCCAGTAGTATAGGTGCAGCAACTAATGAAAAACTGTTTTTT. Translating gives CASSIGAATNEKLFF. This chain links TRBV19 with TRBJ1-4, with D hard to call. Germline CDR1 is LNHDA and CDR2 is SQIVND (reference sequence). V was pared by 1 base and J by 0 bases, with 6 bases between. The CDR3 spans 15 residues.

The chain carries TRBV4-2 and TRBJ2-1; TRBD2 matches at 10 bases. Germline CDR1 and CDR2: LGHNA and YNFKEQ. The CDR3 consists of 18 residues. With V trimmed by 0 bases and J by 7 bases, 12 bases remained unmatched. This chain's CDR3 is CASSQDQLIAGGMNEQFF. The CDR3 nucleotides are TGTGCCAGCAGCCAAGATCAGCTGATAGCGGGAGGAATGAATGAGCAGTTCTTC.

V is TRBV9 and J is TRBJ2-3; 8 nucleotides align to TRBD2. With V trimmed by 1 base and J by 0 bases, 7 bases remained unmatched. CDR3 size: 17 residues. Germline V gene lookup returns CDR1 SGDLS and CDR2 YYNGEE. CDR3 sequence reads: CASSVTAGGSSTDTQYF. The CDR3 nucleotides read TGTGCCAGCAGCGTAACGGCGGGGGGATCTAGCACAGATACGCAGTATTTT.

The chain carries TRBV19 and TRBJ2-7; D remains unclear. The length of the CDR3 is 15 residues. Germline CDR1 reads LNHDA; CDR2 reads SQIVND (reference sequence). Trimming took 5 bases from V and 6 from J, leaving 20 bases between them. CDR3 DNA: TGTGCCAGTAGTCCCTCAGGTGCTGTTTTGGGCGAGCAGTACTTC. Translation: CASSPSGAVLGEQYF.

V is TRBV3-1 (or the pseudogene TRBV3-2) and J is TRBJ2-1, with unresolved D. The CDR3 has 12 residues. The V gene's germline CDR1 is LGHDT and CDR2 YNNKEL (reference sequence). Deletions cut 4 bases from V and 4 bases from J, with 5 bases between. In DNA form, the CDR3 reads TGTGCCAGCAGCCCCGGTTACAATGAGCAGTTCTTC. As protein: CASSPGYNEQFF.

The chain carries TRBV29-1 and TRBJ2-7; 7 bases line up with TRBD1. With 3 bases clipped from V and 5 bases from J, the junction kept 4 bases outside the gene matches. The germline gives CDR1 SQVTM, CDR2 ANQGSEA. This CDR3 contains 12 residues. This chain's CDR3 is CSVEKGADEQYF. The CDR3 DNA is TGCAGCGTTGAGAAGGGGGCGGACGAGCAGTACTTC.

CDR3 region: CASSFIGQNEQFF. Written as DNA, the CDR3 is TGTGCCAGCAGTTTCATCGGACAAAATGAGCAGTTCTTC. The V call is TRBV27, the J call TRBJ2-1; D perhaps matches TRBD1 (5 bases). V was pared by 3 bases and J by 7 bases, with 10 bases between. The CDR3 totals 13 residues. CDR1 and CDR2 from the germline V gene are MNHEY and SMNVEV (reference sequence).